Sequencing of this T cell receptor (beta chain) was carried out in a study of blood T cell repertoires in COVID-19. Study information: Some COVID-19 samples were acute and others convalescent; all came from the United States, Italy and Spain. Sample material is recorded as cDNA or gDNA derived from T cells, B-cell-depleted T cells, or PBMCs.

The CDR3 contains 16 residues. Trimming stripped 4 bases from V and 3 bases from J, with 16 bases between. Germline CDR1 reads SGHRS; CDR2 reads YFSETQ. As processed by the authors: Amplification from reference gene primers served as the basis for estimated nucleated cell counts. Assay used: immunoSEQ multiplex PCR; TCRdb lists only in-frame clones, some missing. V and J calls and clone size follow that table, whereas D and trimming were derived from the DNA. In the table there are around 180,000 clones, 86% of which are singletons. The TCR comes from a young woman with active or convalescent COVID-19. This sequence joins TRBV5-1 and TRBJ1-4; TRBD1 might be the D (5 bases). The source material was peripheral blood. The CDR3 DNA sequence: TGCGCCAGCAGCACAGCCGGTGGGGCGGCTAATGAAAAACTGTTTTTT. Translation: CASSTAGGAANEKLFF. The entire variable domain, with the rest obtained from reference TRBV5-1 and TRBJ1-4, is as follows: KAGVTQTPRYLIKTRGQQVTLSCSPISGHRSVSWYQQTPGQGLQFLFEYFSETQRNKGNFPGRFSGRQFSNSRSEMNVSTLELGDSALYLCASSTAGGAANEKLFFGSGTQLSVL.